This T cell receptor (beta chain) stems from a study of shared clonotypes between healthy human individuals. Study findings and constraints: Exclusively blood specimens were collected; tissue repertoires likely differ. Sequencing depth was expected to influence donor clonotype sharing.

There were no recent acute infections or vaccinations among the donors, who were healthy HIV-negative adults. V lost 8 bases to trimming and J lost 0 bases, with 19 bases between them. Germline CDR1 is MDHEN and CDR2 is SYDVKM. The CDR3 extends over 16 amino acids. Profiling relied on immunoSEQ multiplex PCR, and the TCRdb table lists in-frame clones only, not all of them. The sample consists of some 680,000 clones, 73% of them appearing once. Remarks on this clone: Its antigen is unidentified.

The receptor's source is a woman aged 25-40 years in good health. The rearrangement uses TRBV28 and TRBJ1-1; D uncertain. The sequenced sample consisted of memory CD4+ T cells sorted from blood. Subset reported: CD45RA-negative fraction. The CDR3 region has the DNA TGTGCCAGCCCCCCCGGGCCTCACGGTATGAACACTGAAGCTTTCTTT. Amino acid sequence: CASPPGPHGMNTEAFF.